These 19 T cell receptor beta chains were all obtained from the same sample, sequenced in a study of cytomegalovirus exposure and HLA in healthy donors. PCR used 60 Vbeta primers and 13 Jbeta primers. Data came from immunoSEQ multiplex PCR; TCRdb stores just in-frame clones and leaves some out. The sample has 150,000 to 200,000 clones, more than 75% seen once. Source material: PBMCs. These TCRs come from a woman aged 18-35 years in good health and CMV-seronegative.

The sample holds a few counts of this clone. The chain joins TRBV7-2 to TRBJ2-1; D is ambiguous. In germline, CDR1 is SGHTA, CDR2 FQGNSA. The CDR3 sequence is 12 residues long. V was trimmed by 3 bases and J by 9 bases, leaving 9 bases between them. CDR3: CASSFTLAEQFF. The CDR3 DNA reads TGTGCCAGCAGCTTTACCCTGGCTGAGCAGTTCTTC.

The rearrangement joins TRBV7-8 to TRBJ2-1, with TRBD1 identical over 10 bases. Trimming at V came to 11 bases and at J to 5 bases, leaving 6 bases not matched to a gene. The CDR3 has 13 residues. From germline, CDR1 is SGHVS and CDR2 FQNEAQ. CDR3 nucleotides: TGTGCCGCCCGGGACAGGGGACACAATGAGCAGTTCTTC. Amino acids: CAARDRGHNEQFF. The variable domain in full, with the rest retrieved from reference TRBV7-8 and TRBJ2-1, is GAGVSQSPRYKVAKRGQDVALRCDPISGHVSLFWYQQALGQGPEFLTYFQNEAQLDKSGLPSDRFFAERPEGSVSTLKIQRTQQEDSAVYLCAARDRGHNEQFFGPGTRLTVL.

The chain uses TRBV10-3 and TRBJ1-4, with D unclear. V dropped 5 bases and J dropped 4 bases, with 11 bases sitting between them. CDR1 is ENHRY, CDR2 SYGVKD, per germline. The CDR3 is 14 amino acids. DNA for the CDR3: TGTGCCATCAGTACAGCCCTGGATAATGAAAAACTGTTTTTT. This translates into CAISTALDNEKLFF.

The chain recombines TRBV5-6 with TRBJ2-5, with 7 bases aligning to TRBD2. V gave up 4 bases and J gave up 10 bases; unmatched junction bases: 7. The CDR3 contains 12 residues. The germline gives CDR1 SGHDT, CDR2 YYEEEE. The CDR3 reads CASSLGGDNQYF. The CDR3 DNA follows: TGTGCCAGCAGCCTGGGGGGGGATAACCAGTACTTC.

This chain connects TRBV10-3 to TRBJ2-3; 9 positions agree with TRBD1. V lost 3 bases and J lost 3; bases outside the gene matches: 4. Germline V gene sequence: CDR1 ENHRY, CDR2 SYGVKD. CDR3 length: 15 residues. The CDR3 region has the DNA TGTGCCATCAGTGATCGGGACAGGGAAACAGATACGCAGTATTTT. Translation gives CAISDRDRETDTQYF.

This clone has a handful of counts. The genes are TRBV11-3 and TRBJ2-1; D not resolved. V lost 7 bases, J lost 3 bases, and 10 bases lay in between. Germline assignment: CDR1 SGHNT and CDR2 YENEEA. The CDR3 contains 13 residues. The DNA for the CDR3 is TGTGCCAGCACCCCTGGCAGCTACAATGAGCAGTTCTTC. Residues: CASTPGSYNEQFF.

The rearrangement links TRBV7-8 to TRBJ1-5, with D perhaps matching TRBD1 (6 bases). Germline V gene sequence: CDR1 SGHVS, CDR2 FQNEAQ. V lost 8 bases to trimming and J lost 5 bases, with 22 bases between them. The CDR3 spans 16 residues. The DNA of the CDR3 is TGTGCCAGCGGATCTGATACAGGGTCTCTGGATCAGCCCCAGCATTTT. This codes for CASGSDTGSLDQPQHF.

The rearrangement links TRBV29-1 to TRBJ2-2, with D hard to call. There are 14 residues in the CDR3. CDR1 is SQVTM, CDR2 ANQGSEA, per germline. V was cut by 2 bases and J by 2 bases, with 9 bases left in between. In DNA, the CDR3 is TGCAGCGTTGAAAAGCAGGTCAACACCGGGGAGCTGTTTTTT. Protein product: CSVEKQVNTGELFF.

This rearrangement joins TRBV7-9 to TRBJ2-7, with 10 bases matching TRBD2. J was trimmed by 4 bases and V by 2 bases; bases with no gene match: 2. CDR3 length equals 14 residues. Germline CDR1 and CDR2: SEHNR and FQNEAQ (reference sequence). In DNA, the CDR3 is TGTGCCAGCAGCTTACTAGCGGGAGAGTACGAGCAGTACTTC. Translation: CASSLLAGEYEQYF.

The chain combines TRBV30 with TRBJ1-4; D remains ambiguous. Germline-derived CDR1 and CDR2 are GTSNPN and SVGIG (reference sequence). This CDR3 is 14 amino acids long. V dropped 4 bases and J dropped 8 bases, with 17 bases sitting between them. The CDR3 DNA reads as TGTGCCTGGAACCCGCAAGGGAGGAGGGAAAAACTGTTTTTT. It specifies CAWNPQGRREKLFF.

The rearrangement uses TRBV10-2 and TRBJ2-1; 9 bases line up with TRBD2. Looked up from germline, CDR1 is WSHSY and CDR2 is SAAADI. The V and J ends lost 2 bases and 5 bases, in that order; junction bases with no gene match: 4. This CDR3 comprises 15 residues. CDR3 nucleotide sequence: TGCGCCAGCAGTGAGCAGCGGGGGGAGCACAATGAGCAGTTCTTC. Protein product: CASSEQRGEHNEQFF.

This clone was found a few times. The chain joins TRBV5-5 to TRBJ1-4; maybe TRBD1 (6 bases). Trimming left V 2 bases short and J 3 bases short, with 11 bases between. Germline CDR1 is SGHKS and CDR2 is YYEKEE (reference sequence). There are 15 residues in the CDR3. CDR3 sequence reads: CASSFTGNANEKLFF. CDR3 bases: TGTGCCAGCAGCTTCACAGGGAACGCTAATGAAAAACTGTTTTTT.

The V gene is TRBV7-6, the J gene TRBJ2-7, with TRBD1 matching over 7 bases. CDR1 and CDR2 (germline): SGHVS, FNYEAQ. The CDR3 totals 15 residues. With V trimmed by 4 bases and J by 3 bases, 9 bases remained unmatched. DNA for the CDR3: TGTGCCAGCAGCTATCGGACAGGTTCACACTACGAGCAGTACTTC. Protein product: CASSYRTGSHYEQYF.

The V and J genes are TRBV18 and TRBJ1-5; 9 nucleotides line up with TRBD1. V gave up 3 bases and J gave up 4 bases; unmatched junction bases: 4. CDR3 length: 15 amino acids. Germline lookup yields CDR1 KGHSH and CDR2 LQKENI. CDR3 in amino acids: CASSPQDRGNQPQHF. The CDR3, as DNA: TGTGCCAGCTCACCGCAGGACAGGGGAAATCAGCCCCAGCATTTT.

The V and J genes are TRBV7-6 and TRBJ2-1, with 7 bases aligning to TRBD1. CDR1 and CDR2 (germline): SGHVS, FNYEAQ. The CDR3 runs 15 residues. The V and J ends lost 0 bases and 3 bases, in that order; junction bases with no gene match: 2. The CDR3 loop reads CASSLAGGLYNEQFF. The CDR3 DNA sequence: TGTGCCAGCAGCTTAGCAGGGGGCCTCTACAATGAGCAGTTCTTC.

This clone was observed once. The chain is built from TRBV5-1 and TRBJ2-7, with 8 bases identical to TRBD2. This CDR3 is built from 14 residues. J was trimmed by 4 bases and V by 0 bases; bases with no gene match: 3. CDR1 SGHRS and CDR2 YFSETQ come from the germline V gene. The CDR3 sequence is CASSLASGGYEQYF. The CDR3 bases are TGCGCCAGCAGCTTGGCGAGCGGGGGTTACGAGCAGTACTTC.

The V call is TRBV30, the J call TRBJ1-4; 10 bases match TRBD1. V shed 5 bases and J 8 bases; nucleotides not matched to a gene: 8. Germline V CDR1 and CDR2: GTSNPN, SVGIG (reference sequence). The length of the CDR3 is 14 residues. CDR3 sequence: CAWDPGQGKEKLFF. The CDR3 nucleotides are TGTGCCTGGGACCCGGGACAGGGGAAAGAAAAACTGTTTTTT.

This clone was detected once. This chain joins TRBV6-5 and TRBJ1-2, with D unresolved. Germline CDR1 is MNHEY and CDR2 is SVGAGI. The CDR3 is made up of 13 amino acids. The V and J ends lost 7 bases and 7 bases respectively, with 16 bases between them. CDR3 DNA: TGTGCCAGCAAGCCCAGCGAGAAAGGTGGCTACACCTTC. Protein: CASKPSEKGGYTF.

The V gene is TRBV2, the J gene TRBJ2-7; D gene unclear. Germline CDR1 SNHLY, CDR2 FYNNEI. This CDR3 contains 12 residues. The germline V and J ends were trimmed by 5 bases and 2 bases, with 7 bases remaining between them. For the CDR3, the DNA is TGTGCCAGCAGTCAACAGACCTACGAGCAGTACTTC. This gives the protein CASSQQTYEQYF.